The 26 T cell receptor beta chains below all came from one sample that was sequenced in a study of blood T cell repertoires in COVID-19. Assay used: immunoSEQ multiplex PCR; TCRdb lists only in-frame clones, some missing. The sample shows roughly 400,000 clones, about 88% of them seen only once. Sequenced input: PBMCs or T cells enriched from blood (not recorded which). The receptors stem from a woman aged 18-35 years who had been exposed to COVID-19.

CDR3 in DNA: TGTGCCAGCAGTTTTCCGACTAGCGGGGGGTACAATGAGCAGTTCTTC. Its translation: CASSFPTSGGYNEQFF. The chain combines TRBV6-2 or TRBV6-3 with TRBJ2-1, with 13 bases aligning to TRBD2. Per germline, CDR1 MNHEY and CDR2 SVGEGT. The V segment lost 4 bases and the J segment 4 bases; nucleotides outside the gene matches: 4. This CDR3 region has 16 residues.

This chain joins TRBV7-9 and TRBJ2-2; 12 bases are shared with TRBD1. The V segment lost 8 bases and the J segment 4 bases; nucleotides outside the gene matches: 5. The CDR3 sequence is 15 residues long. Germline lookup yields CDR1 SEHNR and CDR2 FQNEAQ (reference sequence). The CDR3 DNA sequence: TGTGCCAGCCGGGACAGGGGGCCGGGCACCGGGGAGCTGTTTTTT. This codes for CASRDRGPGTGELFF.

The chain carries TRBV6-5 and TRBJ2-7, with D uncertain. Germline values: CDR1 MNHEY, CDR2 SVGAGI. The CDR3 spans 14 residues. V lost 4 bases and J lost 5, with 15 bases in between. This CDR3 reads CASSSSLVPNEQYF. The CDR3 DNA follows: TGTGCCAGCAGTTCCTCCTTAGTCCCCAACGAGCAGTACTTC.

This sequence joins TRBV2 and TRBJ1-1; TRBD1 matches 8 bases. The CDR3 has 13 residues. The germline V gene encodes CDR1 SNHLY and CDR2 FYNNEI. V shed 7 bases, J shed 4 bases, and the junction held 5 bases outside the gene matches. The CDR3 sequence is CASTGTGLTEAFF. As DNA, the CDR3 is TGTGCCAGCACCGGGACAGGCCTCACTGAAGCTTTCTTT.

The chain joins TRBV5-1 to TRBJ2-5, with no clear D. Germline-derived CDR1 and CDR2 are SGHRS and YFSETQ. V was cut by 0 bases and J by 1 base, with 7 bases left in between. This CDR3 is 14 amino acids long. The CDR3 protein is CASSLVPVQETQYF. CDR3 in DNA: TGCGCCAGCAGCTTGGTTCCGGTCCAAGAGACCCAGTACTTC. The whole variable domain, filled in from reference TRBV5-1 and TRBJ2-5, reads KAGVTQTPRYLIKTRGQQVTLSCSPISGHRSVSWYQQTPGQGLQFLFEYFSETQRNKGNFPGRFSGRQFSNSRSEMNVSTLELGDSALYLCASSLVPVQETQYFGPGTRLLVL.

The chain uses TRBV4-1 and TRBJ2-3; 9 bases agree with TRBD2. CDR3 size: 18 residues. V was pared by 4 bases and J by 3 bases, with 14 bases of the junction left unmatched. CDR1 is MGHRA and CDR2 is YSYEKL in the germline V gene. This CDR3 is CASSPPPGGRAETDTQYF. The CDR3 nucleotides read TGCGCCAGCAGCCCACCCCCTGGCGGGAGGGCCGAAACAGATACGCAGTATTTT.

The V and J genes are TRBV7-7 and TRBJ2-2, with TRBD2 matching 8 bases. CDR1 and CDR2 (germline): SSHAT, FNYEAQ (reference sequence). This CDR3 has 16 amino acids. With V trimmed by 5 bases and J by 6 bases, 11 bases remained unmatched. CDR3 nucleotides: TGTGCCAGCAGCCTCAGACTAGCGTCAGCGGCCGGGGAGCTGTTTTTT. This codes for CASSLRLASAAGELFF. Full variable domain (rest looked up from reference TRBV7-7 and TRBJ2-2): GAGVSQSPRYKVTKRGQDVTLRCDPISSHATLYWYQQALGQGPEFLTYFNYEAQPDKSGLPSDRFSAERPEGSISTLTIQRTEQRDSAMYRCASSLRLASAAGELFFGEGSRLTVL.

The chain is built from TRBV6-1 and TRBJ2-1; D possibly corresponds to TRBD1 (5 bases). Germline CDR1 and CDR2: MNHNS and SASEGT. CDR3 length: 17 residues. Trimming removed 8 bases at V and 5 bases at J, with 25 bases between. The CDR3 region is CASGGAKVATNDNEQFF. In nucleotides, the CDR3 is TGTGCCAGCGGTGGGGCTAAGGTGGCTACCAACGACAATGAGCAGTTCTTC.

This chain connects TRBV5-1 to TRBJ2-3, with 14 bases identical to TRBD2. The CDR3 extends over 16 amino acids. Germline trimming cut 1 base from V and 6 bases from J; bases unmatched to any gene: 4. The V gene's germline CDR1 is SGHRS and CDR2 YFSETQ. CDR3 protein: CASSLLTSGGVDTQYF. DNA for the CDR3: TGCGCCAGCAGCTTGTTGACTAGCGGGGGGGTCGATACGCAGTATTTT.

The chain recombines TRBV30 with TRBJ1-3; the D is unclear. V was shortened by 5 bases and J by 8 bases, with 13 bases between the two germline ends. CDR3 length: 12 residues. The V gene's germline CDR1 is GTSNPN and CDR2 SVGIG (reference sequence). The CDR3 spells CAWGSRVDTIYF. CDR3 nucleotide sequence: TGTGCCTGGGGCAGCCGGGTGGACACCATATATTTT.

The chain combines TRBV27 with TRBJ2-1; D is perhaps TRBD2 (5 bases). Trimming removed 6 bases at V and 2 bases at J, with 26 bases between. The CDR3 has 19 amino acids. The germline V gene encodes CDR1 MNHEY and CDR2 SMNVEV (reference sequence). The CDR3 nucleotides read TGTGCCAGCAGCTCGCCCCCGACTAATGACCAATTTACCTACAATGAGCAGTTCTTC. Its protein is CASSSPPTNDQFTYNEQFF.

V and J are TRBV18 and TRBJ2-5; the D is unclear. The V and J ends lost 3 bases and 2 bases respectively, with 10 bases between them. Germline V gives CDR1 KGHSH, CDR2 LQKENI. The CDR3 covers 14 residues. As DNA, the CDR3 is TGTGCCAGCTCACCCACCCAGGTACAAGAGACCCAGTACTTC. The encoded protein is CASSPTQVQETQYF.

DNA of the CDR3: TGTGCCAGCAGCGTACTACGTAGCACAGATACGCAGTATTTT. Its translation is CASSVLRSTDTQYF. J is TRBJ2-3 and V is TRBV9; no firm D call. The V end lost 1 base, the J end lost 0 bases, and 6 bases lay between the germline ends. CDR1 and CDR2 from the germline V gene are SGDLS and YYNGEE. The CDR3 has 14 amino acids.

The V and J genes are TRBV19 and TRBJ2-3; TRBD2 might be the D (6 bases). The CDR3 runs to 15 residues. V lost 4 bases to trimming and J lost 0 bases, with 11 bases between them. Germline loops: CDR1 LNHDA, CDR2 SQIVND (reference sequence). In DNA, the CDR3 is TGTGCCAGTAGTACCATCGGACTAAGCACAGATACGCAGTATTTT. Its protein product is CASSTIGLSTDTQYF.

V gene TRBV21-1 combines with J gene TRBJ1-4. TRBV21-1 is an annotated pseudogene. The CDR3 extends over 14 amino acids. Here the CDR3 DNA reads TGTGCCAGCAGCCAGGCGGGGGGGGATGAAAAACTGTTTTTT. This sequence encodes CASSQAGGDEKLFF.

The CDR3 reads CASSLQQGWGYTF. Here the CDR3 DNA reads TGTGCCAGCAGCTTACAACAGGGGTGGGGCTACACCTTC. The chain is built from TRBV7-2 and TRBJ1-2; 7 bases fit TRBD1. The CDR3 is made up of 13 amino acids. Germline-derived CDR1 and CDR2 are SGHTA and FQGNSA. Trimming at V came to 2 bases and at J to 8 bases, leaving 5 bases not matched to a gene.

The chain employs TRBV3-1 (or the pseudogene TRBV3-2) and TRBJ2-1; no firm D call. CDR1 is LGHDT and CDR2 is YNNKEL in the germline V gene (reference sequence). Trimming left V 4 bases short and J 4 bases short, with 29 bases between. CDR3 length: 20 residues. The chain's CDR3 is CASSLLYSSVGALVYNEQFF. Written as DNA, the CDR3 is TGTGCCAGCAGCCTTTTGTACTCGAGCGTTGGAGCTCTAGTTTACAATGAGCAGTTCTTC.

This chain links TRBV7-6 with TRBJ1-4, with D perhaps matching TRBD1 (5 bases). The CDR3 totals 14 residues. CDR1 and CDR2 (germline): SGHVS, FNYEAQ. Trimming took off 5 bases at V and 8 bases at J, with 15 bases between the two ends. The CDR3 region is CASSKDRGREKLFF. The CDR3 DNA is TGTGCCAGCAGCAAAGACAGAGGAAGGGAAAAACTGTTTTTT.

The chain joins TRBV6-6 to TRBJ2-5, with 7 bases lining up with TRBD2. With 5 bases clipped from V and 1 base from J, the junction kept 7 bases outside the gene matches. Germline V lookup: CDR1 MNHNY, CDR2 SVGAGI (reference sequence). This CDR3 contains 15 residues. The chain's CDR3 is CASSQGTGGQETQYF. CDR3 nucleotides: TGTGCCAGCAGTCAAGGCACGGGGGGCCAAGAGACCCAGTACTTC.

The chain couples TRBV5-1 to TRBJ2-6; possibly TRBD2 for D (6 bases). Germline V lookup: CDR1 SGHRS, CDR2 YFSETQ. The ends were cut back, 7 bases at V and 1 base at J, with 12 bases in the middle. The CDR3 runs to 15 residues. The CDR3 DNA is TGCGCCAGCTCGGAGGGGATTTCTGGGGCCAACGTCCTGACTTTC. It codes for CASSEGISGANVLTF.

J is TRBJ1-1 and V is TRBV6-5; D remains ambiguous. V was shortened by 0 bases and J by 4 bases, with 6 bases between the two germline ends. The germline gives CDR1 MNHEY, CDR2 SVGAGI. This CDR3 is 13 amino acids long. The CDR3: CASSYSRVTEAFF. CDR3 sequence (DNA): TGTGCCAGCAGTTACTCGAGGGTCACTGAAGCTTTCTTT.

The chain joins TRBV5-5 to TRBJ2-3, with TRBD2 identical over 7 bases. J lost 6 bases, V lost 2 bases, and 12 bases had no gene match. The CDR3 length is 16 residues. The germline V gene has CDR1 SGHKS and CDR2 YYEKEE (reference sequence). The CDR3 bases are TGTGCCAGCAGCTTTTTAGCGGGCCTCGATGGGGATACGCAGTATTTT. It is translated as CASSFLAGLDGDTQYF.

The V call is TRBV4-3, the J call TRBJ2-3, with 7 bases that match TRBD2. This CDR3 spans 16 amino acids. In germline, CDR1 is LGHNA, CDR2 YSLEER. Trimming at V came to 4 bases and at J to 4 bases, leaving 11 bases not matched to a gene. CDR3 DNA: TGCGCCAGCAGCCCCTCGGGGACTATCGTGTCAGATACGCAGTATTTT. It yields the protein CASSPSGTIVSDTQYF.

The chain is built from TRBV29-1 and TRBJ1-4; D gene unclear. V lost 4 bases, J lost 2 bases, and 8 bases lay in between. CDR1 is SQVTM, CDR2 ANQGSEA, per germline. The CDR3 is made up of 13 amino acids. DNA for the CDR3: TGCAGCGTTGTTGGCAGTACTAATGAAAAACTGTTTTTT. The encoded protein is CSVVGSTNEKLFF.

The chain is built from TRBV7-9 and TRBJ1-1; maybe TRBD1 (6 bases). Germline assignment: CDR1 SEHNR and CDR2 FQNEAQ (reference sequence). Trimming removed 0 bases from V and 5 bases from J, with 10 bases in between. The CDR3 sequence is 14 residues long. The CDR3 DNA reads as TGTGCCAGCAGCTTAGCCACAGGGCTTACTGAAGCTTTCTTT. It translates to CASSLATGLTEAFF.

The V call is TRBV28, the J call TRBJ2-3; maybe TRBD1 (9 bases). Per the germline V gene, CDR1 is MDHEN and CDR2 is SYDVKM. V shed 8 bases and J shed 4 bases, with 22 bases lying between them. This CDR3 has 16 residues. The CDR3 nucleotides are TGTGCCAGCCCCTCGGGAGGGACAGGGTGTCCAGATACGCAGTATTTT. This translates into CASPSGGTGCPDTQYF.